These 11 T cell receptor beta chains were all obtained from the same sample, sequenced in a study of blood T cell repertoires in COVID-19. Using immunoSEQ multiplex PCR, the repertoire was profiled, and TCRdb retains in-frame clones only, with some absent. The sample has about 98,000 clones, roughly 82% seen once; the top ten hold around 19%. The sequenced sample was peripheral blood. The receptors shown here come from a man aged 80 or over with acute or convalescent COVID-19.

DNA for the CDR3: TGCAGTGCATGGGGGCCGGGTGAAGCTTTCTTT. Encoded protein: CSAWGPGEAFF. J is TRBJ1-1 and V is TRBV20-1, with D perhaps TRBD1 (6 bases). Deletions cut 6 bases from V and 7 bases from J, with 12 bases between. There are 11 residues in the CDR3. Germline lookup yields CDR1 DFQATT and CDR2 SNEGSKA (reference sequence).

This chain links TRBV6-2 or TRBV6-3 with TRBJ2-7; D perhaps matches TRBD2 (6 bases). Germline assignment: CDR1 MNHEY and CDR2 SVGEGT. The CDR3 totals 14 residues. With 4 bases removed from V and 5 bases from J, the gap between germline ends came to 15 bases. CDR3 region: CASSLGLRGHEQYF. CDR3 coding DNA: TGTGCCAGCAGTTTGGGACTCCGGGGCCACGAGCAGTACTTC.

The V and J genes are TRBV3-1 (or the pseudogene TRBV3-2) and TRBJ2-2; TRBD1 aligns across 10 bases. The length of the CDR3 is 17 residues. Germline assignment: CDR1 LGHDT and CDR2 YNNKEL (reference sequence). The V gene end was trimmed by 2 bases and the J gene end by 3 bases; junction bases not matched to a gene: 6. CDR3 sequence: CASSQRPGTGDTGELFF. CDR3 nucleotides: TGTGCCAGCAGCCAACGTCCCGGGACAGGGGACACCGGGGAGCTGTTTTTT.

The rearrangement joins TRBV18 to TRBJ1-1, with D possibly matching TRBD1 (5 bases). CDR3 size: 15 residues. V gave up 3 bases and J gave up 5 bases, with 16 bases separating them. Germline assignment: CDR1 KGHSH and CDR2 LQKENI. The CDR3 coding sequence is TGTGCCAGCTCACCCCAAGGGCCCGGGGGTACTGAAGCTTTCTTT. Its translation: CASSPQGPGGTEAFF.

The chain joins TRBV19 to TRBJ1-5, with a tentative D call TRBD1 (5 bases). The CDR3 is 14 amino acids. Trimming took 5 bases from V and 5 from J, leaving 13 bases between them. CDR1 is LNHDA and CDR2 is SQIVND in the germline V gene (reference sequence). CDR3 in DNA: TGTGCCAGTAGTGGTGGGTGGGGCGATCAGCCCCAGCATTTT. Amino acid sequence: CASSGGWGDQPQHF.

This clone was observed a few times. The chain is built from TRBV7-9 and TRBJ1-4; 7 positions match TRBD1. Looked up from germline, CDR1 is SEHNR and CDR2 is FQNEAQ (reference sequence). This CDR3 is 14 amino acids long. Trimming at V came to 5 bases and at J to 4 bases, leaving 4 bases not matched to a gene. DNA of the CDR3: TGTGCCAGCAGCCGGACAGGCCTTAATGAAAAACTGTTTTTT. Protein product: CASSRTGLNEKLFF.

This clone occurred a few times. The CDR3 is CASSIEGVGTEAFF. CDR3 sequence (DNA): TGTGCCAGTAGTATCGAGGGGGTAGGCACTGAAGCTTTCTTT. The chain uses TRBV19 and TRBJ1-1; weak D call: TRBD1 (6 bases). This CDR3 region has 14 residues. The germline V and J ends were trimmed by 3 bases and 4 bases, with 12 bases remaining between them. CDR1 LNHDA and CDR2 SQIVND come from the germline V gene (reference sequence).

The V gene is TRBV29-1, the J gene TRBJ1-4; D gene unclear. The germline V gene has CDR1 SQVTM and CDR2 ANQGSEA. This CDR3 region has 13 residues. Trimming removed 5 bases at V and 5 bases at J, with 12 bases between. In DNA, the CDR3 is TGCAGCGTTACGGGAACAGAAAATGAAAAACTGTTTTTT. Its translation: CSVTGTENEKLFF.

This clone was detected a few times. This rearrangement joins TRBV7-2 to TRBJ2-5; 7 bases match TRBD1. Germline V gene lookup returns CDR1 SGHTA and CDR2 FQGNSA. CDR3 length: 15 amino acids. The J segment lost 5 bases and the V segment lost 1 base, leaving 7 bases of the junction unmatched. Here the CDR3 DNA reads TGTGCCAGCAGCTTAGTGACAGGGATCAGGGAGACCCAGTACTTC. Translating it yields CASSLVTGIRETQYF.

The chain joins TRBV4-3 to TRBJ1-6, with a weak D call TRBD1 (5 bases). Germline V lookup: CDR1 LGHNA, CDR2 YSLEER. The V end was cut by 8 bases, the J end by 5 bases, with 16 bases between. The CDR3 is made up of 15 amino acids. The CDR3 nucleotides are TGCGCCAGCTCCGGGCAGGGTGCGGATAATTCACCCCTCCACTTT. Translation: CASSGQGADNSPLHF.

J is TRBJ1-3 and V is TRBV5-1; D call uncertain. Trimming shortened V by 0 bases and J by 1 base, and 8 bases separated the two germline ends. There are 15 residues in the CDR3. From germline, CDR1 is SGHRS and CDR2 YFSETQ. The DNA for the CDR3 is TGCGCCAGCAGCTTGGTGGCAGCGTCTGGAAACACCATATATTTT. It encodes CASSLVAASGNTIYF. The entire variable domain, with the rest obtained from reference TRBV5-1 and TRBJ1-3, is as follows: KAGVTQTPRYLIKTRGQQVTLSCSPISGHRSVSWYQQTPGQGLQFLFEYFSETQRNKGNFPGRFSGRQFSNSRSEMNVSTLELGDSALYLCASSLVAASGNTIYFGEGSWLTVV.